This is a list of T cell receptor beta chains from one sample in a study of blood T cell repertoires in COVID-19. Libraries were prepared by immunoSEQ multiplex PCR; TCRdb keeps only in-frame clonotypes and omits some of them. The sample holds 250,000 to 300,000 clones, around 80% seen once. Specimen: PBMCs or T cells enriched from blood (not recorded which). These receptors all stem from a man in his forties or fifties who had been exposed to COVID-19. The CDR3 runs from the conserved cysteine through the conserved F or W. A D gene is named only where the DNA matches it firmly. Size is omitted from some rows. Given values are once, few, many or a class for expanded clones.

length	D	size	J	V	CDR3	DNA
14	.	few	TRBJ2-7	TRBV28	CASKSGERWVEQYF	TGTGCCAGCAAATCAGGGGAGAGATGGGTCGAGCAGTACTTC
13	.	.	TRBJ1-1	TRBV12-3/TRBV12-4	CASSYSGNGEAFF	TGTGCCAGCAGTTATTCAGGGAATGGGGAAGCTTTCTTT
14	TRBD1	.	TRBJ1-4	TRBV10-3	CAIRPGQGGEKLFF	TGTGCCATCAGACCGGGACAGGGTGGGGAAAAACTGTTTTTT
16	TRBD2	.	TRBJ2-5	TRBV11-3	CASSPAGGGPQETQYF	TGTGCCAGCAGCCCCGCCGGGGGGGGGCCCCAAGAGACCCAGTACTTC
16	.	.	TRBJ2-1	TRBV12-5	CASGPKRETHYNEQFF	TGTGCTAGTGGCCCAAAGCGTGAGACCCACTACAATGAGCAGTTCTTC
13	.	few	TRBJ1-1	TRBV19	CASSGQGITEAFF	TGTGCCAGTAGTGGGCAGGGGATCACTGAAGCTTTCTTT
15	TRBD1	.	TRBJ1-2	TRBV19	CASSILGTGVYGYTF	TGTGCCAGTAGTATTTTAGGGACAGGGGTCTATGGCTACACCTTC
15	TRBD1	.	TRBJ2-3	TRBV24-1	CATSEGTGGADTQYF	TGTGCCACCAGTGAAGGGACAGGGGGCGCAGATACGCAGTATTTT
16	.	.	TRBJ2-3	TRBV7-9	CASSLEVGGSTDTQYF	TGTGCCAGCAGCTTAGAGGTGGGAGGTTCCACAGATACGCAGTATTTT
12	.	few	TRBJ2-1	TRBV2	CASSEMAREQFF	TGTGCCAGCAGTGAAATGGCTCGAGAGCAGTTCTTC
14	TRBD1	once	TRBJ1-5	TRBV6-5	CASSGTGGRQPQHF	TGTGCCAGCTCCGGGACAGGGGGCCGTCAGCCCCAGCATTTT
14	.	.	TRBJ1-5	TRBV19	CASTGPLWNQPQHF	TGTGCCAGTACTGGCCCCCTGTGGAATCAGCCCCAGCATTTT
14	.	.	TRBJ2-7	TRBV7-8	CASSLYAGGHEQYF	TGTGCCAGCAGCTTATATGCGGGTGGTCACGAGCAGTACTTC
16	.	.	TRBJ1-5	TRBV24-1	CATSDHRQGSNQPQHF	TGTGCCACCAGTGATCATCGGCAGGGCTCCAATCAGCCCCAGCATTTT
14	.	.	TRBJ2-3	TRBV10-2	CASRDGRFSDTQYF	TGCGCCTCGCGGGACGGGAGATTCTCAGATACGCAGTATTTT
13	TRBD1	.	TRBJ1-1	TRBV2	CASGDRVNTEAFF	TGTGCCAGCGGAGACAGGGTGAACACTGAAGCTTTCTTT
15	.	.	TRBJ1-2	TRBV6-6	CASSYGGGADSGYTF	TGTGCCAGCAGTTACGGAGGGGGGGCGGACAGCGGCTACACCTTC
15	.	.	TRBJ1-6	TRBV2	CASSVTRTGNSPLHF	TGTGCCAGCAGTGTAACCCGCACCGGGAATTCACCCCTCCACTTT